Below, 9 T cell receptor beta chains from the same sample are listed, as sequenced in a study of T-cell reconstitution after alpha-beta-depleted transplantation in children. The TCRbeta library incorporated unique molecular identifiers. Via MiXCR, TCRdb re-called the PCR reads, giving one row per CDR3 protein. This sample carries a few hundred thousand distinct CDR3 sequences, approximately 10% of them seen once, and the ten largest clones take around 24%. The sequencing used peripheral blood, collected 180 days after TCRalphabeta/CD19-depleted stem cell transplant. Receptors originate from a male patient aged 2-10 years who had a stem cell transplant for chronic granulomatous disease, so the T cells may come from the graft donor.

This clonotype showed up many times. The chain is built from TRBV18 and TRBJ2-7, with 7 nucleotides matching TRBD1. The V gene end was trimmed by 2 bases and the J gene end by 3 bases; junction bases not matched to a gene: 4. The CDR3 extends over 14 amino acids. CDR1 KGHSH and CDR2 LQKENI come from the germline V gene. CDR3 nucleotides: TGTGCCAGCTCACCATCGACAGGGTTCTACGAGCAGTACTTC. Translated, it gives CASSPSTGFYEQYF.

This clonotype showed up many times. The CDR3: CASSLGGRYGNQPQHF. In DNA, the CDR3 is TGTGCCAGCTCCTTAGGAGGTCGGTATGGCAATCAGCCCCAGCATTTT. The rearrangement uses TRBV6-2 or TRBV6-3 and TRBJ1-5; unclear D gene. V dropped 8 bases and J dropped 2 bases, with 19 bases sitting between them. In germline, CDR1 is MNHEY, CDR2 SVGEGT. There are 16 residues in the CDR3.

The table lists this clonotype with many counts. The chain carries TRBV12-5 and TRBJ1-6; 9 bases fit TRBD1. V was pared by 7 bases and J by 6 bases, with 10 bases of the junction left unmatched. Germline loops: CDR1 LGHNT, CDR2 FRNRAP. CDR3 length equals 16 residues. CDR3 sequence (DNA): TGTGCTAGTGTTGCCTGGGGACAGGGCTTTAATTCACCCCTCCACTTT. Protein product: CASVAWGQGFNSPLHF.

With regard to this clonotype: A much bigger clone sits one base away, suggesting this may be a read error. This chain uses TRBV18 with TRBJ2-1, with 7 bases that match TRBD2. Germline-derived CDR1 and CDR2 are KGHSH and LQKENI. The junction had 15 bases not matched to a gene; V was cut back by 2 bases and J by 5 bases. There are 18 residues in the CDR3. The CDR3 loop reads CASSPSSARETGDNEQFF. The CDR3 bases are TGTGCCAGCTCACCATCCTCTGCGCGGGAGACCGGCGACAATGAGCAGTTCTTC.

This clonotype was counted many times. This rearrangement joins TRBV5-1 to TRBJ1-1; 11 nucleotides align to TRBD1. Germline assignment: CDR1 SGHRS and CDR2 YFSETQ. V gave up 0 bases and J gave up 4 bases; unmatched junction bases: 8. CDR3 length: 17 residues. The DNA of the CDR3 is TGCGCCAGCAGCTTGGGACGGACAGGGGGCTTGATCACTGAAGCTTTCTTT. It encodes CASSLGRTGGLITEAFF. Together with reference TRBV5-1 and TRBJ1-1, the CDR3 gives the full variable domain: KAGVTQTPRYLIKTRGQQVTLSCSPISGHRSVSWYQQTPGQGLQFLFEYFSETQRNKGNFPGRFSGRQFSNSRSEMNVSTLELGDSALYLCASSLGRTGGLITEAFFGQGTRLTVV.

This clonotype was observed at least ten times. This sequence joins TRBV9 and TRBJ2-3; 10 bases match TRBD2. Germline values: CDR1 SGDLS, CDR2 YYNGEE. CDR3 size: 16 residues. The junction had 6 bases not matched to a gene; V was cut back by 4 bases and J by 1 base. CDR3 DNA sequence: TGTGCCAGCAGCCCGTTCACTAGCGGGGGCACAGATACGCAGTATTTT. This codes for CASSPFTSGGTDTQYF.

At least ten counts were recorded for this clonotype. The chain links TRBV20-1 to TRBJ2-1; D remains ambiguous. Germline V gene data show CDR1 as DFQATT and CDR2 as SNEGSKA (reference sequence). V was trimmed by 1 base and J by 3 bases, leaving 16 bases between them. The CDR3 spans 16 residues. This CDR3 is CSARGLRTQLYNEQFF. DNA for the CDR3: TGCAGTGCTAGAGGCCTGCGGACGCAACTCTACAATGAGCAGTTCTTC.

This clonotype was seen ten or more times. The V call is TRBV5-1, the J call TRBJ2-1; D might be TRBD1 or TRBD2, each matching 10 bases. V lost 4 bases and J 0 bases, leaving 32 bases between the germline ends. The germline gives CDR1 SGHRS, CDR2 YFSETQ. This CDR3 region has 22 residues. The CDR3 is CASSGGKTGGSLAGVSYNEQFF. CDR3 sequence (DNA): TGCGCCAGCAGCGGGGGGAAGACAGGGGGCTCGCTAGCGGGAGTCTCCTACAATGAGCAGTTCTTC.

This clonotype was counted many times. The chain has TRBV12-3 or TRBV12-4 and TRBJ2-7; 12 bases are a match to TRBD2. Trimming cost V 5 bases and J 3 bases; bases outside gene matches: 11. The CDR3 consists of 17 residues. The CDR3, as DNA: TGTGCCAGCAGTCCTGGGACTAGCGGGCCTTACAACTACGAGCAGTACTTC. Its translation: CASSPGTSGPYNYEQYF.